The 20 T cell receptor beta chains given below trace back to one sample, sequenced in a study of T cell responses to AZD1222 COVID-19 vaccine. Using immunoSEQ multiplex PCR, the repertoire was profiled, and TCRdb retains in-frame clones only, with some absent. The data show 110,000 or so clones, around 88% seen once. Source: peripheral blood, taken 28 days after the second AZD1222 dose. These receptors originate from an adult who received the AZD1222 COVID-19 vaccine.

The V call is TRBV5-4, the J call TRBJ1-1; possibly TRBD1 for D (5 bases). The CDR3 loop spans 15 amino acids. V lost 4 bases and J lost 5, with 18 bases in between. Germline V CDR1 and CDR2: SGHNT, YYREEE (reference sequence). This CDR3 is CASSGGAGGGTEAFF. The DNA of the CDR3 is TGTGCCAGCAGCGGCGGGGCGGGGGGAGGTACTGAAGCTTTCTTT.

V and J are TRBV6-5 and TRBJ1-2; 7 nucleotides align to TRBD1. Trimming removed 3 bases from V and 2 bases from J; junction bases left unmatched: 3. Germline V CDR1 and CDR2: MNHEY, SVGAGI. This CDR3 is 14 amino acids long. This CDR3 is CASSYGTANYGYTF. CDR3 DNA: TGTGCCAGCAGTTATGGGACAGCCAACTATGGCTACACCTTC.

This chain connects TRBV18 to TRBJ1-6, with 12 bases lining up with TRBD1. The V gene's germline CDR1 is KGHSH and CDR2 LQKENI. Unmatched junction bases numbered 13, after V lost 6 bases and J lost 10 bases. The CDR3 contains 17 residues. The CDR3 reads CASSRGQGALLGSPLHF. The CDR3 DNA is TGTGCCAGCTCCCGGGGACAGGGGGCATTGTTAGGATCACCCCTCCACTTT.

V and J are TRBV1 and TRBJ2-3; the table's TRBD2 call for D was not verified on the DNA. TRBV1 is given as a pseudogene. This CDR3 region has 16 residues. Written as DNA, the CDR3 is TGCACCAGCAGCCAAGTCCCTAGCGGGGGGTTAGATACGCAGTATTTT. It is translated as CTSSQVPSGGLDTQYF.

The DNA for the CDR3 is TGCGCCAGCAGCTTACAGGGGGCGACGGAAAATGAGCAGTTCTTC. Protein product: CASSLQGATENEQFF. The chain uses TRBV5-1 and TRBJ2-1; TRBD1 matches 9 bases. V gave up 2 bases and J gave up 7 bases; unmatched junction bases: 7. Germline-derived CDR1 and CDR2 are SGHRS and YFSETQ. The CDR3 totals 15 residues.

V usage is TRBV7-2 and J usage is TRBJ1-5; D remains ambiguous. The germline V gene has CDR1 SGHTA and CDR2 FQGNSA. V lost 1 base and J 2 bases, leaving 12 bases between the germline ends. There are 16 residues in the CDR3. The CDR3 protein is CASSLDSRGGNQPQHF. The CDR3 DNA follows: TGTGCCAGCAGCTTAGACTCCCGCGGGGGCAATCAGCCCCAGCATTTT.

The J gene is TRBJ2-7, the V gene TRBV7-8, with D unresolved. Trimming removed 5 bases at V and 1 base at J, with 3 bases between. The CDR3 covers 11 residues. Germline V gene sequence: CDR1 SGHVS, CDR2 FQNEAQ. Here the CDR3 reads CASSLSYEQYF. CDR3 bases: TGTGCCAGCAGCCTTTCCTACGAGCAGTACTTC.

The chain has TRBV11-2 and TRBJ2-4; D call uncertain. The V and J ends lost 0 bases and 0 bases respectively, with 9 bases between them. Germline CDR1 SGHAT, CDR2 FQNNGV. The CDR3 has 16 residues. Here the CDR3 reads CASSLDGALAKNIQYF. The CDR3 region has the DNA TGTGCCAGCAGCTTAGATGGCGCCCTAGCCAAAAACATTCAGTACTTC.

J is TRBJ1-1 and V is TRBV23-1; the D gene is possibly TRBD1 (5 bases). TRBV23-1 is annotated as an ORF whose role is uncertain. Trimming removed 7 bases at V and 4 bases at J, with 7 bases between. The CDR3 contains 11 residues. CDR3 bases: TGCGCCAGCATTGGGGCCACTGAAGCTTTCTTT. Protein: CASIGATEAFF.

The chain uses TRBV28 and TRBJ1-3, with no clear D. This CDR3 comprises 11 residues. The germline V gene encodes CDR1 MDHEN and CDR2 SYDVKM. Trimming took off 6 bases at V and 11 bases at J, with 11 bases between the two ends. CDR3 nucleotides: TGTGCCAGCAGCTCTAACTCGGCCATATATTTT. Translated: CASSSNSAIYF.

V gene TRBV27 combines with J gene TRBJ1-2; 10 bases match TRBD1. Germline CDR1 and CDR2: MNHEY and SMNVEV (reference sequence). After removal of 5 bases from V and 4 bases from J, the junction contained 13 bases not matched to a gene. The CDR3 extends over 17 amino acids. Here the CDR3 DNA reads TGTGCCAGCAGTCCCCGACAGGGGGCGTTCGTCGGCTATGGCTACACCTTC. Amino acids: CASSPRQGAFVGYGYTF.

The chain employs TRBV7-2 and TRBJ1-1; 7 positions match TRBD1. J was trimmed by 1 base and V by 5 bases; bases with no gene match: 1. CDR3 size: 13 residues. CDR1 SGHTA and CDR2 FQGNSA come from the germline V gene. CDR3 sequence reads: CASSGTANTEAFF. For the CDR3, the DNA is TGTGCCAGCAGCGGGACAGCGAACACTGAAGCTTTCTTT.

The gene calls are TRBV19 and TRBJ1-1, with D uncertain. Trimming shortened V by 2 bases and J by 5 bases, and 15 bases separated the two germline ends. Germline V gene data show CDR1 as LNHDA and CDR2 as SQIVND (reference sequence). The CDR3 totals 15 residues. CDR3 protein: CASSIRSVGRTEAFF. The DNA for the CDR3 is TGTGCCAGTAGTATAAGGTCAGTCGGCCGAACTGAAGCTTTCTTT.

The V gene is TRBV28, the J gene TRBJ2-5; D may correspond to TRBD1 or TRBD2 (5 bases each). Trimming stripped 5 bases from V and 3 bases from J, with 13 bases between. The length of the CDR3 is 14 residues. Germline V lookup: CDR1 MDHEN, CDR2 SYDVKM. The CDR3 DNA reads as TGTGCCAGCAGTCCCGCAGGGCGGGAAGAGACCCAGTACTTC. Encoded protein: CASSPAGREETQYF.

This rearrangement joins TRBV13 to TRBJ1-5; D unclear. V lost 3 bases to trimming and J lost 3 bases, with 3 bases between them. This CDR3 contains 12 residues. Per the germline V gene, CDR1 is PRHDT and CDR2 is FYEKMQ (reference sequence). The CDR3 nucleotides read TGTGCCAGCAGCTTCCTCAATCAGCCCCAGCATTTT. It yields the protein CASSFLNQPQHF. The variable domain in full, completed from reference TRBV13 and TRBJ1-5, reads AAGVIQSPRHLIKEKRETATLKCYPIPRHDTVYWYQQGPGQDPQFLISFYEKMQSDKGSIPDRFSAQQFSDYHSELNMSSLELGDSALYFCASSFLNQPQHFGDGTRLSIL.

The sample holds a few counts of this clone. The J gene is TRBJ2-7, the V gene TRBV11-2; 7 bases agree with TRBD1. Germline V lookup: CDR1 SGHAT, CDR2 FQNNGV. V was clipped by 4 bases and J by 3 bases; unmatched bases: 6. The CDR3 is 14 amino acids. CDR3: CASSSGTVDYEQYF. The CDR3, as DNA: TGTGCCAGCAGCTCCGGGACAGTAGACTACGAGCAGTACTTC.

The rearrangement links TRBV5-6 to TRBJ1-6; 7 nucleotides match TRBD1. The germline V gene has CDR1 SGHDT and CDR2 YYEEEE. The CDR3 runs to 14 residues. V dropped 3 bases and J dropped 6; count of bases not matched to a gene: 3. This CDR3 reads CASSSGQFNSPLHF. CDR3 DNA sequence: TGTGCCAGCAGCTCGGGACAGTTTAATTCACCCCTCCACTTT.

This clone came up a few times. J is TRBJ2-3 and V is TRBV10-1; D gene unclear. CDR1 WNHNN and CDR2 SYGVQD come from the germline V gene (reference sequence). The CDR3 has 13 amino acids. Trimming removed 3 bases from V and 0 bases from J, with 4 bases in between. CDR3: CASSDGSTDTQYF. The CDR3 DNA sequence: TGCGCCAGCAGTGACGGTAGCACAGATACGCAGTATTTT.

V gene TRBV6-5 combines with J gene TRBJ1-1; D may be TRBD1 (5 bases). CDR3 size: 16 residues. In germline, CDR1 is MNHEY, CDR2 SVGAGI. V was trimmed by 2 bases and J by 1 base, leaving 14 bases between them. The DNA of the CDR3 is TGTGCCAGCAGTTACGGGGCGGGTCTTGGGAACACTGAAGCTTTCTTT. Protein sequence: CASSYGAGLGNTEAFF.

CDR3 sequence: CASSLEGGGTEAFF. The DNA of the CDR3 is TGTGCCAGCAGCTTAGAAGGGGGCGGGACTGAAGCTTTCTTT. The chain employs TRBV13 and TRBJ1-1; TRBD1 agrees at 7 bases. In germline, CDR1 is PRHDT, CDR2 FYEKMQ (reference sequence). This CDR3 has 14 amino acids. With V trimmed by 1 base and J by 5 bases, 4 bases remained unmatched.